This T cell receptor (beta chain) stems from a study of OX40 agonist ivuxolimab in advanced cancers. Study context: Ivuxolimab is a fully human IgG2 antibody that activates OX40 (CD134). Findings and limits, study-wide: At 0.1-3.0 mg/kg, partial responders had clonal expansion among the lowest observed. With doses of 0.1 to 3.0 mg/kg, CD4+ and CD8+ blood T cells had undergone clonal expansion by week 6.

A word on this clone: The antigen is unknown.

Clones were sequenced by immunoSEQ multiplex PCR, and TCRdb holds only the in-frame ones, with some missing. The table includes some 65,000 clones, more than 75% detected once. Between the trimmed V and J ends, which lost 6 bases and 1 base, there was a span of 19 bases. The CDR3 covers 16 residues. Germline V gene data show CDR1 as SGHRS and CDR2 as YFSETQ. With autoimmune disease history or systemic immunosuppression, patients were excluded. This material consisted of CD4+ or CD8+ T cells sorted from blood, taken in a trial of the OX40 agonist ivuxolimab. The V and J genes are TRBV5-1 and TRBJ1-1; D possibly corresponds to TRBD1 (5 bases). The TCR sequence derives from an adult with an advanced solid tumor such as melanoma, head and neck, liver or kidney cancer. This CDR3 is CASTLGHATSNTEAFF. For the CDR3, the DNA is TGCGCCAGCACCCTTGGACACGCAACTTCGAACACTGAAGCTTTCTTT.